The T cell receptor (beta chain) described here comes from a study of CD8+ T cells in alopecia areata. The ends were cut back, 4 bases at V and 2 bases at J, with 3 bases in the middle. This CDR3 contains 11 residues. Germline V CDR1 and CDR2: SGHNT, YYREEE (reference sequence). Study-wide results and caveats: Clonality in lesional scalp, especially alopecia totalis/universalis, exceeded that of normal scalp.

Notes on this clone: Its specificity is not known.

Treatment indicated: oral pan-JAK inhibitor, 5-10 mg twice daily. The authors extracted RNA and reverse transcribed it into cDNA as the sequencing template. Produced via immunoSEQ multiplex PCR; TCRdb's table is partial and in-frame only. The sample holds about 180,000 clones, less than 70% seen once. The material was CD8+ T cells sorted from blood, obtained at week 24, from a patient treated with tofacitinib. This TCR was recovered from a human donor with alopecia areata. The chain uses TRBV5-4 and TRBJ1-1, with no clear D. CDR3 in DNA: TGTGCCAGCAGCGGCAACACTGAAGCTTTCTTT. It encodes CASSGNTEAFF.